Listed below are T cell receptor beta chains from one sample, sequenced in a study of CD8 T cells in ankylosing spondylitis. TCRdb itself ran the 5' RACE reads through MiXCR, one entry per CDR3 protein. The data show around 91,000 distinct CDR3 sequences, around 8.5% seen once. Sequencing input: blood, either unsorted or a sorted T cell fraction (not recorded which). All receptors derive from a male donor with ankylosing spondylitis. Each CDR3 is given with its conserved first and last residue. D genes are given only for firm matches. Size is omitted from some rows. Given values are once, few, many or a class for expanded clones.

many | TRBJ1-2 | NA | TRBV7-9 | CASSLEWILEGYTF | TGTGCCAGCAGTCTAGAGTGGATCTTGGAAGGCTACACCTTC
many | TRBJ2-3 | NA | TRBV12-3/TRBV12-4 | CASSSGGTDTQYF | TGTGCCAGCTCGAGCGGAGGCACAGATACGCAGTATTTT
many | TRBJ1-1 | TRBD1 | TRBV5-1 | CASSLELAGGNTEAFF | TGCGCCAGCAGCTTGGAGCTCGCAGGGGGTAACACTGAAGCTTTCTTT
few | TRBJ2-3 | TRBD2 | TRBV3-1 | CASVSGRAIADTQYF | TGTGCCAGCGTAAGCGGGAGGGCTATCGCAGATACGCAGTATTTT
few | TRBJ2-1 | TRBD2 | TRBV20-1 | CSAESGRSYNEQFF | TGCAGTGCTGAAAGCGGGAGGAGTTACAATGAGCAGTTCTTC
NA | TRBJ1-4 | NA | TRBV20-1 | CSARLIRDGKLFF | TGCAGTGCTAGGTTGATAAGGGACGGAAAACTGTTTTTT
few | TRBJ2-1 | TRBD2 | TRBV27 | CASSPLAGVNEQFF | TGTGCCAGCAGTCCCCTAGCGGGAGTGAATGAGCAGTTCTTC
many | TRBJ2-5 | NA | TRBV12-3/TRBV12-4 | CASSLGEKIQYF | TGTGCCAGCAGTTTAGGGGAGAAGATCCAGTACTTC
NA | TRBJ2-7 | NA | TRBV3-1 | CASSREELAVQYF | TGTGCCAGCAGCCGGGAGGAACTAGCTGTGCAGTACTTC
NA | TRBJ1-3 | TRBD1 | TRBV11-2 | CASSFRGRGRGNTIYF | TGTGCCAGCAGCTTTAGGGGCAGGGGGCGCGGAAACACCATATATTTT